The sequence of this T cell receptor beta chain was determined in a study of immune heterogeneity within non-small cell lung tumors. This CDR3 is built from 15 residues. V lost 0 bases, J lost 0 bases, and 7 bases lay in between. CDR1 is SGHRS, CDR2 YFSETQ, per germline. Many counts were recorded for this clonotype. Its cognate antigen is unknown. It was with 32 V and 13 J primers that multiplex PCR amplified TCR beta CDR3. TCRdb independently ran MiXCR on the multiplex PCR reads; one entry per CDR3 protein. The data show over 9,000 distinct CDR3 sequences, 25% to 30% seen once. Bulk tumor genomic DNA served as template, at approximately 580 ng per sample. Surgery yielded several widely spaced biopsies per primary tumor. Their non-small cell lung cancer was newly diagnosed and untreated, and the patients underwent curative surgery. Study observations and caveats: Multiple tumor sites within a patient showed recurrence of identical dominant CDR3 beta clonotypes; site-unique high-frequency clones were present as well.

The chain has TRBV5-1 and TRBJ1-5; no firm D call. The source of this sequence is a man aged 50-60 years with non-small cell lung cancer. The sequencing sample was made of lung tumor tissue. The CDR3 DNA sequence: TGCGCCAGCAGCTTGGATGGAGGTAGCAATCAGCCCCAGCATTTT. This sequence encodes CASSLDGGSNQPQHF.